This T cell receptor beta chain was obtained from a study of cytomegalovirus exposure and HLA in healthy donors. General study results and limits: For most TCR sequences rarity was the rule, although some public TCRs occurred in many donors. CMV antigen specificity was confirmed in vitro for three CMV-associated chains.

To note about this clone: Its antigen is undetermined.

CDR1 MGHDK and CDR2 SYGVNS come from the germline V gene. The CDR3 totals 16 residues. V gave up 2 bases and J gave up 4 bases; unmatched junction bases: 11. Sequencing was performed with immunoSEQ multiplex PCR; in TCRdb, only in-frame clones are kept and a portion is missing. The repertoire holds 170,000 or so clones, with around 81% as singletons. The sample taken for sequencing was PBMCs. This chain uses TRBV25-1 with TRBJ2-7; 7 positions agree with TRBD1. This receptor was identified in a woman between 18 and 30 years old in good health and CMV-seropositive. This CDR3 reads CASSEPGPGGMYEQYF. The DNA of the CDR3 is TGTGCCAGCAGTGAACCCGGGCCAGGGGGTATGTACGAGCAGTACTTC.